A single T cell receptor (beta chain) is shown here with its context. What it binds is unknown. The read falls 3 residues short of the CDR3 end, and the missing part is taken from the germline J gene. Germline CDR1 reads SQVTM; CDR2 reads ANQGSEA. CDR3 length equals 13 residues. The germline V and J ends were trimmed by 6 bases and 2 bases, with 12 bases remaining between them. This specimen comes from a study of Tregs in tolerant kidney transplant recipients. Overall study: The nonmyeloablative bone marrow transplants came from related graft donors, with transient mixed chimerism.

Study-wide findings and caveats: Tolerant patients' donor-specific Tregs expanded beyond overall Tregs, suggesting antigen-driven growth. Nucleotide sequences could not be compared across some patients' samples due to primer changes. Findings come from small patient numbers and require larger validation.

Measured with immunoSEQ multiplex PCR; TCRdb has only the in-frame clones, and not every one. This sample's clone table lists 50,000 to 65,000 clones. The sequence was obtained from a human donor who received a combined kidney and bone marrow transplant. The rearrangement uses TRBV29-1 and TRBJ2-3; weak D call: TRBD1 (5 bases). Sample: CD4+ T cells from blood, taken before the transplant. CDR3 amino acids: CSVRADFTDTQYF. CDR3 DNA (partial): TGCAGCGTCAGGGCAGACTTCACAGATACG.